A selection of T cell receptor beta chains follows, all from one sample in a study of T cell changes during pregnancy in multiple sclerosis. Here immunoSEQ multiplex PCR was the method, and the copy in TCRdb shows in-frame clones only, minus some. The data contain approximately 50,000 clones, approximately 91% of them singletons. This material consisted of peripheral blood, taken in the second trimester of pregnancy. Source of these receptors: a female donor with multiple sclerosis, enrolled in a pregnancy study. The conserved cysteine and the conserved F or W are not part of the CDR3 here.

TRBJ1-1 11 TRBV28 ASDRDRQTEAF
TRBJ2-1 15 TRBV5-1 ASSLARDSRDLNEQF
TRBJ1-4 12 TRBV7-2 ASSSAGGSEKLF
TRBJ2-6 15 TRBV4-2 AASAGVGNSGANVLT
TRBJ2-4 13 TRBV19 ASSPQGGRGDIQY
TRBJ2-3 14 TRBV5-6 ASSLLAGAGTDTQY
TRBJ1-2 13 TRBV5-8 ASSFPRGLAGGYT
TRBJ2-6 13 TRBV30 AWSVRGSGANVLT
TRBJ1-1 12 TRBV30 AWSVVGVNTEAF
TRBJ2-3 12 TRBV7-3 ASSPTGATDTQY
TRBJ2-3 14 TRBV7-3 ASSLSPGGGSDTQY
TRBJ1-2 11 TRBV5-6 ASSLADRGGYT
TRBJ2-3 13 TRBV11-2 ASSLYGWQGDTQY
TRBJ2-3 12 TRBV5-1 ASSFGDSTDTQY
TRBJ2-3 15 TRBV9 ASSVESKGVSTDTQY
TRBJ2-7 12 TRBV28 ASSRTGATYEQY
TRBJ1-2 12 TRBV6-5 ASSYRGGFYGYT
TRBJ1-1 12 TRBV7-2 ASTTQGAHTEAF
TRBJ1-6 12 TRBV7-9 ASSFDNYNSPLH
TRBJ2-5 12 TRBV5-6 ASSLTGRQETQY
TRBJ2-3 14 TRBV7-2 ASSLSGSGAGDTQY
TRBJ2-7 13 TRBV15 ATSRGRQGSYEQY
TRBJ1-1 12 TRBV7-8 ASSPRRVSTEAF
TRBJ1-2 12 TRBV5-1 ASSLFQGENGYT
TRBJ2-1 10 TRBV30 AWGQGLVEQF
TRBJ2-7 12 TRBV19 ASSIRTDSYEQY
TRBJ1-3 12 TRBV5-1 ASRAGGDGNTIY
TRBJ1-2 9 TRBV2 ASRSGYGYT
TRBJ1-1 12 TRBV2 ATALISGVTEAF
TRBJ1-1 13 TRBV7-3 ASSLTPGGGTEAF
TRBJ1-4 10 TRBV10-3 AISDPGTGPF
TRBJ1-5 13 TRBV2 ASSEGGTPTQPQH
TRBJ2-1 13 TRBV18 ASSGLAGGQSEQF
TRBJ2-5 14 TRBV6-5 ASSYGTSGGAETQY
TRBJ2-5 10 TRBV30 AWTPRVGTQY
TRBJ2-7 14 TRBV7-8 ASSANSPGHSYEQY
TRBJ2-7 13 TRBV19 ASRDHRGRGDEQY
TRBJ1-5 12 TRBV4-2 ASSQDYEGQPQH
TRBJ2-4 12 TRBV19 ASSIGRQRNIQY
TRBJ2-3 14 TRBV6-6 ASSYGTGLETDTQY
TRBJ1-5 10 TRBV2 ARGTGNQPQH
TRBJ1-2 13 TRBV15 ATSRGRTGSYGYT
TRBJ2-3 12 TRBV4-1 ASSQILASDTQY